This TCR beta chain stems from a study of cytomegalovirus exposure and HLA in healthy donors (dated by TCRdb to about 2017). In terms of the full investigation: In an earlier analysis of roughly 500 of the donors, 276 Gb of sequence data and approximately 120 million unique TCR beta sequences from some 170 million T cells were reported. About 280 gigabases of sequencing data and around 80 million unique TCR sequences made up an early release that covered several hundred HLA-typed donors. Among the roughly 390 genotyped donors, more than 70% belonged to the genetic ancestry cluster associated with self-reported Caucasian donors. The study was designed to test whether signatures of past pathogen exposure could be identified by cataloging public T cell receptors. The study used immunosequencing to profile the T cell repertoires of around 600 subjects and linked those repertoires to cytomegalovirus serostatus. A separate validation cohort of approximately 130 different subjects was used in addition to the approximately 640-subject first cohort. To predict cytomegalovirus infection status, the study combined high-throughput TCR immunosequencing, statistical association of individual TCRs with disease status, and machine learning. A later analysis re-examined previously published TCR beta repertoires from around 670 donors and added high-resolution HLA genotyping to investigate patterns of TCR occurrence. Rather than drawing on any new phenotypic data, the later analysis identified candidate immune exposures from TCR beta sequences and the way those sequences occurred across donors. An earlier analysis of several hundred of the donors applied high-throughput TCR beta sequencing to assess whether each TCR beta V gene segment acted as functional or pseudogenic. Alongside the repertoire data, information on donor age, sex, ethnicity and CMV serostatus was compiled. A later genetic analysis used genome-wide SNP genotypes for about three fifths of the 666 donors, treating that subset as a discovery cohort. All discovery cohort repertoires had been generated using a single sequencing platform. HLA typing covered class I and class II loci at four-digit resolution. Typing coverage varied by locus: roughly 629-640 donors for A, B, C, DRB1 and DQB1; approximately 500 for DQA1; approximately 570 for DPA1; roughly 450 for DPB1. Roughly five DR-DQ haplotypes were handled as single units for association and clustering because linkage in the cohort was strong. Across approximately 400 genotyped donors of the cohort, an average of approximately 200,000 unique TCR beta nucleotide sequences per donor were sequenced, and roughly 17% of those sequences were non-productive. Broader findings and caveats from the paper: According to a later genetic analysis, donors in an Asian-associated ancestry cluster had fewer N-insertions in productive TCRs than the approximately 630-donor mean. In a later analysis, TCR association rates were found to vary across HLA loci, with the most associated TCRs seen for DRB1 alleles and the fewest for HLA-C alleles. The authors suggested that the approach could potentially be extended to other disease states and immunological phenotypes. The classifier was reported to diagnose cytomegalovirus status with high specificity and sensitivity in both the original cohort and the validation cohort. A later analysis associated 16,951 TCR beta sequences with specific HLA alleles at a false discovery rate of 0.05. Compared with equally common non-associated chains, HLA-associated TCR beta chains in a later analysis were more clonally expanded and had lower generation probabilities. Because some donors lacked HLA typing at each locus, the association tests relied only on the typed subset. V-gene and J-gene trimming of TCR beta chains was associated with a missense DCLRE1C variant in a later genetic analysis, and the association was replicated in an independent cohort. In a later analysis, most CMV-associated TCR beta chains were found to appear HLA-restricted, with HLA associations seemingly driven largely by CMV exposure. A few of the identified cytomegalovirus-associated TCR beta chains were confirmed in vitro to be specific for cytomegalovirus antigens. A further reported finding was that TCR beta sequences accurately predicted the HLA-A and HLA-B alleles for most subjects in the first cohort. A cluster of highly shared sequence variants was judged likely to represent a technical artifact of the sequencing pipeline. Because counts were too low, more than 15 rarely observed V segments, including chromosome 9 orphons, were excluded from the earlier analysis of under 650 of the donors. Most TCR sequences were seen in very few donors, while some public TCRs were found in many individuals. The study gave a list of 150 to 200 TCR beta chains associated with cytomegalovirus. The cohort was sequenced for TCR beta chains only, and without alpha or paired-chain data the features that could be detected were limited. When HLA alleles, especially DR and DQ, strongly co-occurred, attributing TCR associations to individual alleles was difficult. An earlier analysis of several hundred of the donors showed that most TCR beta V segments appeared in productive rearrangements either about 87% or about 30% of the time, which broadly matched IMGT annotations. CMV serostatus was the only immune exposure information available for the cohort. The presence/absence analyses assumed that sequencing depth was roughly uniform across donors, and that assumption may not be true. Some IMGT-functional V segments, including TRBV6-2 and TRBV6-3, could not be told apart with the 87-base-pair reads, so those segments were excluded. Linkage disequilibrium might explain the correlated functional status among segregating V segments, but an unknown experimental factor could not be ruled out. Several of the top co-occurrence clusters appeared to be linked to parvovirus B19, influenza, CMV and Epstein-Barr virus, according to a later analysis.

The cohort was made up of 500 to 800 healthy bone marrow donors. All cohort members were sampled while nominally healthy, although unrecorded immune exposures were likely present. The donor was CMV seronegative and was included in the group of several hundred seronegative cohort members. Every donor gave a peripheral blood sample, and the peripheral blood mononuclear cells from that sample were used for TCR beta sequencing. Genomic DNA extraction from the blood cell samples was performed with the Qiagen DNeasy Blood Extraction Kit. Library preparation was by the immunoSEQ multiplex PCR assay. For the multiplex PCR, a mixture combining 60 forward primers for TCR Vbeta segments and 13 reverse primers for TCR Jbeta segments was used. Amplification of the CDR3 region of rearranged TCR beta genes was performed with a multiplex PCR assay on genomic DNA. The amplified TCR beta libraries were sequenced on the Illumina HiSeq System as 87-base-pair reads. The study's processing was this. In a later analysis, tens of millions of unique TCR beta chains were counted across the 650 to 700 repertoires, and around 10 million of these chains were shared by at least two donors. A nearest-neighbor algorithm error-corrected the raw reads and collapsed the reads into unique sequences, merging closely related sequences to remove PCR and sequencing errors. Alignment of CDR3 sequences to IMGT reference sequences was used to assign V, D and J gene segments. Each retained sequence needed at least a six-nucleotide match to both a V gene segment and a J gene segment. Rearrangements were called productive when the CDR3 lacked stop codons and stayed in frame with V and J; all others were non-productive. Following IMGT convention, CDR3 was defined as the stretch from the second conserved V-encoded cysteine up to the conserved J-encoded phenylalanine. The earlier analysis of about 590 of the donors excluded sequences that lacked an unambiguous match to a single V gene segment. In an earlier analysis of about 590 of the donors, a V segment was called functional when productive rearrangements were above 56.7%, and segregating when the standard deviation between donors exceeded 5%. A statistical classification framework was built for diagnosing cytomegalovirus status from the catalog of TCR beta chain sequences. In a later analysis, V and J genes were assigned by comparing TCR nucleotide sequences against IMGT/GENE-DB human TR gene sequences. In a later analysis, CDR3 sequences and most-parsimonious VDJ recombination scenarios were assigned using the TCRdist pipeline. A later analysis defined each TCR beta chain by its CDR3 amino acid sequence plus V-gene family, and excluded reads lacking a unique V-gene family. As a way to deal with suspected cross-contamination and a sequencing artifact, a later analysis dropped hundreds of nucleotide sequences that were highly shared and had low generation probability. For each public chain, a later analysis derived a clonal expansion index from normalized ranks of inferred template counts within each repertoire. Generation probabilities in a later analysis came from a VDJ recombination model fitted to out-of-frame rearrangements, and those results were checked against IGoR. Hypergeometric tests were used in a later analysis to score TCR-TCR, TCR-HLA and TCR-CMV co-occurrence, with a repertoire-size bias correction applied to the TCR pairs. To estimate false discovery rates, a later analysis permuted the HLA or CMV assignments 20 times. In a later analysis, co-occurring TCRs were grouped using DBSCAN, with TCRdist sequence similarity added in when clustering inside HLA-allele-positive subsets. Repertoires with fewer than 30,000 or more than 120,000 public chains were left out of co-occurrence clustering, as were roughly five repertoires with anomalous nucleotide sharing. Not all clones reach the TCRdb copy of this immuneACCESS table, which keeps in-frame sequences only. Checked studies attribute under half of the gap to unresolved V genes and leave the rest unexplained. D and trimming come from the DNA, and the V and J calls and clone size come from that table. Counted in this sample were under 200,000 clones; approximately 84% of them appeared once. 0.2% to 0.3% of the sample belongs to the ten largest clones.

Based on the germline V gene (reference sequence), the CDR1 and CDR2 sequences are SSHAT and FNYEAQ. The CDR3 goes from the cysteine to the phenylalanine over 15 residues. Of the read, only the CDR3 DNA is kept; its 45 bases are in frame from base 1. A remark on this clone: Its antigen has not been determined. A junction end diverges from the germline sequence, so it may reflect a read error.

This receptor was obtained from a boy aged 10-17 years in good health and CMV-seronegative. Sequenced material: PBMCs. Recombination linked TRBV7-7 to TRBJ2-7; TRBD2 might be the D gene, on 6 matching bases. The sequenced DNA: TGTGCTAGCAGCTTATTGGCGGGGACTGACTACGAGCAGTACTTC. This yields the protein CASSLLAGTDYEQYF.